A single sample gave rise to the 2 T cell receptor beta chains below, sequenced in a study of cytomegalovirus exposure and HLA in healthy donors (dated by TCRdb to 2017 to 2019). The library was produced with the immunoSEQ multiplex PCR assay. For the multiplex PCR, a mixture combining 60 forward primers for TCR Vbeta segments and 13 reverse primers for TCR Jbeta segments was used. TCRdb provides this immuneACCESS table in a form limited to in-frame rearrangements. Some clones are lacking; in checked studies, under half of them reflect an unresolved V gene, and why the rest are absent is not known. The sample contains some 170,000 clones, nearly 80% of them found a single time. The ten largest make up roughly 6% of the sample. The specimen was PBMCs. The receptor source for this set is a man aged 35 to 55 in good health and CMV-seropositive.

This rearrangement joins TRBV28 to TRBJ2-7; D perhaps matches TRBD2 (5 bases). Germline CDR1 and CDR2: MDHEN and SYDVKM. Between the trimmed V and J ends, which lost 2 bases and 6 bases, there was a span of 11 bases. This CDR3 contains 13 residues. CDR3 region: CASSLKAGGEQYF. The CDR3 DNA sequence: TGTGCCAGCAGTTTAAAGGCGGGCGGCGAGCAGTACTTC.

The chain is built from TRBV7-8 and TRBJ2-1, with 8 bases lining up with TRBD2. This CDR3 comprises 17 residues. From germline, CDR1 is SGHVS and CDR2 FQNEAQ. V lost 4 bases and J lost 0; bases outside the gene matches: 8. CDR3 sequence: CASSSTSGLRSYNEQFF. CDR3 bases: TGTGCCAGCAGCTCTACTAGCGGCCTCCGCTCCTACAATGAGCAGTTCTTC. Variable domain in full (rest from reference TRBV7-8 and TRBJ2-1): GAGVSQSPRYKVAKRGQDVALRCDPISGHVSLFWYQQALGQGPEFLTYFQNEAQLDKSGLPSDRFFAERPEGSVSTLKIQRTQQEDSAVYLCASSSTSGLRSYNEQFFGPGTRLTVL.